A selection of T cell receptor beta chains follows, all from one sample in a study of T-cell memory formation after mild COVID-19. TCRdb used MiXCR to reprocess the 5' RACE reads, holding one entry per CDR3 protein. The sample shows around 130,000 distinct CDR3 sequences, 11% to 15% of them seen only once. Sequenced input: PBMCs or a T cell subset sorted from them (not recorded which). Receptor source: an adult woman who had mild COVID-19 (a few samples of this study predate the infection). Cell type and time point are not known. Both conserved end residues are part of each CDR3. A D gene is named only where the DNA matches it firmly. Size tells how often a clone was seen (once, few, many) or the class of an expanded clone, and some rows leave it out.

cdr3_aa	cdr3_nt	clone_size	v_call	j_call	d_call
CSAQSGLNTGELFF	TGCAGTGCTCAGAGCGGGTTGAACACCGGGGAGCTGTTTTTT	few	TRBV20-1	TRBJ2-2	.
CASSPPTGPGYNEQFF	TGTGCCAGCAGTCCTCCCACCGGGCCAGGTTACAATGAGCAGTTCTTC	.	TRBV2	TRBJ2-1	.
CASSPDPSSTDTQYF	TGTGCCAGCAGCCCGGACCCATCTAGCACAGATACGCAGTATTTT	.	TRBV7-9	TRBJ2-3	.
CSVPGGGEAFF	TGCAGCGTTCCGGGCGGTGGTGAAGCTTTCTTT	.	TRBV29-1	TRBJ1-1	.
CSARDRRDRGDGYTF	TGCAGTGCTAGAGATCGCCGGGACAGGGGGGATGGCTACACCTTC	few	TRBV20-1	TRBJ1-2	TRBD1
CASGGQGSNSPLHF	TGTGCCAGCGGGGGACAGGGGTCGAATTCACCCCTCCACTTT	few	TRBV7-9	TRBJ1-6	TRBD1
CASSLGRGSTGELFF	TGCGCCAGCAGCTTGGGGCGGGGAAGCACCGGGGAGCTGTTTTTT	.	TRBV5-1	TRBJ2-2	.
CASIGLAKGIGEQFF	TGTGCCAGTATTGGACTAGCGAAGGGAATCGGTGAGCAGTTCTTC	few	TRBV19	TRBJ2-1	TRBD2
CASSLIGAGDYQETQYF	TGTGCCAGCAGCTTGATAGGGGCCGGGGACTACCAAGAGACCCAGTACTTC	few	TRBV5-4	TRBJ2-5	.
CASSLPPGAGGSSWYNEQFF	TGTGCCAGCAGTCTACCCCCTGGAGCGGGAGGCTCGTCGTGGTACAATGAGCAGTTCTTC	few	TRBV27	TRBJ2-1	TRBD2
CASTYGQSEAFF	TGTGCCAGTACCTATGGGCAGAGTGAAGCTTTCTTT	.	TRBV19	TRBJ1-1	.
CASSLAKAGGLFEQFF	TGCGCCAGCAGCTTGGCCAAAGCGGGAGGGCTATTTGAGCAGTTCTTC	.	TRBV5-1	TRBJ2-1	TRBD2
CASSLSGTSGSYEQYF	TGTGCCAGCAGCTTAAGTGGGACTAGCGGTTCCTACGAGCAGTACTTC	.	TRBV11-3	TRBJ2-7	TRBD2
CASSTSDGNEQFF	.	.	TRBV13	TRBJ2-1	.
CASSQGLYGYTF	TGTGCCAGCAGTCAAGGACTTTATGGCTACACCTTC	few	TRBV12-3/TRBV12-4	TRBJ1-2	.
CASSQGAGGYQETQYF	TGTGCCAGCAGCCAAGGGGCAGGAGGGTACCAAGAGACCCAGTACTTC	.	TRBV3-1	TRBJ2-5	.
CASSQPLAGEGYNEQFF	TGCGCCAGCAGCCAACCGTTAGCGGGAGAGGGCTACAATGAGCAGTTCTTC	.	TRBV4-1	TRBJ2-1	TRBD2
CATSGLQGATGETQYF	TGTGCCACCAGTGGTTTACAGGGAGCCACCGGAGAGACCCAGTACTTC	.	TRBV24-1	TRBJ2-5	.
CASSFHLGGYSTDTQYF	TGTGCCAGCAGCTTCCACCTGGGCGGATATAGCACAGATACGCAGTATTTT	few	TRBV7-2	TRBJ2-3	.
CASSWDNQETQYF	TGTGCCAGCAGCTGGGACAACCAAGAGACCCAGTACTTC	few	TRBV7-8	TRBJ2-5	.
CATSIWPRDRVQETQYF	TGTGCCACCAGCATTTGGCCCCGGGACAGAGTCCAAGAGACCCAGTACTTC	few	TRBV15	TRBJ2-5	TRBD1
CASSQSVSYNEQFF	TGTGCCAGCAGTCAATCGGTCTCCTACAATGAGCAGTTCTTC	few	TRBV12-3/TRBV12-4	TRBJ2-1	.
CASSEPRTDRGWASEQYF	TGTGCCAGCAGTGAACCCCGAACCGACAGGGGGTGGGCGTCCGAGCAGTACTTC	.	TRBV25-1	TRBJ2-7	TRBD1
CASSQTIRREGQFF	TGTGCCAGCAGCCAAACTATCCGACGGGAGGGGCAGTTCTTC	few	TRBV7-8	TRBJ2-1	TRBD2
CASGYMSHYEQYF	TGTGCCAGCGGGTACATGAGTCATTACGAGCAGTACTTC	few	TRBV7-8	TRBJ2-7	.
CASSSQVGRTDTQYF	TGTGCCAGCAGTTCCCAGGTGGGGAGGACAGATACGCAGTATTTT	few	TRBV27	TRBJ2-3	.
CASSSGPNEQFF	TGTGCCAGCAGCTCAGGCCCCAATGAGCAGTTCTTC	few	TRBV7-6	TRBJ2-1	.
CASSQDRAAYGYTF	TGTGCCAGCAGCCAAGATCGGGCCGCATATGGCTACACCTTC	few	TRBV4-2	TRBJ1-2	.
CSARGLAGDFRETQYF	TGCAGTGCTAGAGGACTAGCGGGAGACTTTCGGGAGACCCAGTACTTC	few	TRBV20-1	TRBJ2-5	TRBD2
CASSSGLADYEQFF	TGCGCCAGCAGCTCAGGACTAGCGGACTATGAGCAGTTCTTC	many	TRBV5-1	TRBJ2-1	TRBD2
CASSLLGQGRSYEQYF	TGTGCCAGCAGTTTATTGGGACAGGGACGCTCCTACGAGCAGTACTTC	few	TRBV27	TRBJ2-7	TRBD1
CASSEWVFGANVLTF	TGTGCCAGCAGTGAGTGGGTCTTTGGGGCCAACGTCCTGACTTTC	.	TRBV2	TRBJ2-6	.
CASSLVQNEQFF	TGTGCCAGCAGCTTAGTACAGAATGAGCAGTTCTTC	.	TRBV7-9	TRBJ2-1	.
CASSPDSYQPQHF	TGTGCCAGCAGCCCAGACAGTTATCAGCCCCAGCATTTT	few	TRBV7-9	TRBJ1-5	.
CASSMGLAEPYEQYF	TGTGCCAGCAGCATGGGACTAGCGGAACCCTACGAGCAGTACTTC	few	TRBV7-9	TRBJ2-7	TRBD2
CASSKVGGGEVDEQFF	TGTGCCAGCAGCAAAGTAGGTGGCGGAGAAGTCGATGAGCAGTTCTTC	.	TRBV21-1	TRBJ2-1	.
CASSLTSSAINEQFF	TGCGCCAGCAGCCTGACTAGTTCGGCAATCAATGAGCAGTTCTTC	.	TRBV4-1	TRBJ2-1	.
CATSREGAGGEDEQFF	TGTGCCACCAGCAGAGAAGGGGCCGGGGGGGAGGATGAGCAGTTCTTC	.	TRBV15	TRBJ2-1	TRBD2
CASSQTSAPKDTQYF	TGCGCCAGCAGCCAAACTAGTGCCCCCAAAGATACGCAGTATTTT	few	TRBV4-1	TRBJ2-3	.
CASSSSGPDYGYTF	TGTGCCAGCAGCTCATCGGGACCCGACTATGGCTACACCTTC	few	TRBV13	TRBJ1-2	.
CASSYGPEGGYTF	TGTGCCAGCAGCTACGGCCCTGAGGGCGGCTACACCTTC	.	TRBV7-3	TRBJ1-2	.
CSVGGGETQYF	TGCAGCGTTGGGGGGGGAGAGACCCAGTACTTC	few	TRBV29-1	TRBJ2-5	TRBD2
CASSIDSMNTEAFF	TGCGCCAGCAGCATCGACAGCATGAACACTGAAGCTTTCTTT	.	TRBV5-1	TRBJ1-1	.
CASSVEAGGADTQYF	TGTGCCAGCAGCGTAGAAGCGGGAGGCGCGGATACGCAGTATTTT	.	TRBV9	TRBJ2-3	TRBD2
CSVPVAWGYTF	TGCAGCGTCCCGGTTGCCTGGGGCTACACCTTC	.	TRBV29-1	TRBJ1-2	.
CASSKGQGSTEAFF	TGCGCCAGCAGCAAAGGACAGGGAAGCACTGAAGCTTTCTTT	few	TRBV5-1	TRBJ1-1	TRBD1